One TCR beta chain is described in this entry. Its matching antigen is unknown. This entry comes from a study of T cell responses to AZD1222 COVID-19 vaccine. Germline assignment: CDR1 SGHRS and CDR2 YFSETQ. This CDR3 contains 14 residues. Trimming stripped 0 bases from V and 0 bases from J, with 6 bases between. Study results and caveats: As reported, nearly half of all spike-specific TCRs target variant regions that are unmutated. Clonal diversity was possibly underestimated, and white British individuals and females predominated among donors. It was only a handful of AZD1222 recipients who were seropositive at baseline. Repertoires were sampled only after the peak T cell response.

The repertoire was sequenced with immunoSEQ multiplex PCR; TCRdb's copy has only in-frame clones and lacks some. This sample carries around 90,000 clones, approximately 86% of them seen once, and the ten largest clones take approximately 6.8%. This sample comprised peripheral blood, obtained on day 0 of AZD1222 vaccination. The receptor was isolated from an adult in good health. The rearrangement joins TRBV5-1 to TRBJ1-1; D gene uncertain. Here the CDR3 DNA reads TGCGCCAGCAGCTTGGTAGACATGAACACTGAAGCTTTCTTT. Amino acids: CASSLVDMNTEAFF.